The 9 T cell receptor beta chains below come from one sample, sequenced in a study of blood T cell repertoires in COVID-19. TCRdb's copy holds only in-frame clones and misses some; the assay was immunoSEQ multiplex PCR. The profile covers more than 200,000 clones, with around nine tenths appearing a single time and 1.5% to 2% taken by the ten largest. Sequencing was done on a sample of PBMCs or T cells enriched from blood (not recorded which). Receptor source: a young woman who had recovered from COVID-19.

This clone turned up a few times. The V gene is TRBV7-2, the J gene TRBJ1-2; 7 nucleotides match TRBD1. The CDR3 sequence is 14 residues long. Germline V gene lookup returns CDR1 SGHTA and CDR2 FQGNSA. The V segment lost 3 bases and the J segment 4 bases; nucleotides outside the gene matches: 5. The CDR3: CASSFSNRGYGYTF. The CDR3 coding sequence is TGTGCCAGCAGCTTCTCCAACAGGGGCTATGGCTACACCTTC.

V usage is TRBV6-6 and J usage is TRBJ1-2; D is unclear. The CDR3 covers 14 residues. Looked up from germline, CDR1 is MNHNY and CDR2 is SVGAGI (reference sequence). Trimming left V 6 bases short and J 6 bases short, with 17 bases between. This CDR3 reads CASSRREGTDGYTF. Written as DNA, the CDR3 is TGTGCCAGCAGCCGACGGGAGGGAACGGATGGCTACACCTTC.

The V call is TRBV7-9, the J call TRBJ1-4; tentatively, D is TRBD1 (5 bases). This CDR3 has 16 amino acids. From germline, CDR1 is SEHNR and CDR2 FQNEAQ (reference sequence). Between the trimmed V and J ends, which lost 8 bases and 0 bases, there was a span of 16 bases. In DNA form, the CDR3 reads TGTGCCAGCTCCAGAACACAGGACCCAACTAATGAAAAACTGTTTTTT. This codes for CASSRTQDPTNEKLFF.

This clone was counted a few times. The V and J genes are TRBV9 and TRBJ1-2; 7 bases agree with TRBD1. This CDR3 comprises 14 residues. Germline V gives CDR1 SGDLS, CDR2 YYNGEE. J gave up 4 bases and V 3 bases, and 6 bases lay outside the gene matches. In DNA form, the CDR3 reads TGTGCCAGCAGCGGGAGGGGACAGATCTATGGCTACACCTTC. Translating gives CASSGRGQIYGYTF.

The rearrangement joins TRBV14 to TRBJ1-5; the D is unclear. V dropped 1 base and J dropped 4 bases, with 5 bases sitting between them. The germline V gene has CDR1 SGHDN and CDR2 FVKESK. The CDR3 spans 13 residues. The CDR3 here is CASSQGGNQPQHF. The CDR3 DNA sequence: TGTGCCAGCAGCCAAGGAGGGAATCAGCCCCAGCATTTT.

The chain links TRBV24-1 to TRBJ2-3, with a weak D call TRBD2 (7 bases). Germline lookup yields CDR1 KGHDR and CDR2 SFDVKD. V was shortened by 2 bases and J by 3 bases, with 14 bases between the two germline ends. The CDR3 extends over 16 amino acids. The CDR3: CATSDSRGAATDTQYF. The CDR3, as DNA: TGTGCCACCAGTGATTCCCGGGGGGCGGCAACAGATACGCAGTATTTT.

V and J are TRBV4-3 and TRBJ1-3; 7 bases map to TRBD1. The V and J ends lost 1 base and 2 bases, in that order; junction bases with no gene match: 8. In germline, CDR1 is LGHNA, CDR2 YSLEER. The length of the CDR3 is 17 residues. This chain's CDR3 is CASSQVVKGATGNTIYF. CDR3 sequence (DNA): TGCGCCAGCAGCCAAGTCGTAAAGGGGGCCACTGGAAACACCATATATTTT.

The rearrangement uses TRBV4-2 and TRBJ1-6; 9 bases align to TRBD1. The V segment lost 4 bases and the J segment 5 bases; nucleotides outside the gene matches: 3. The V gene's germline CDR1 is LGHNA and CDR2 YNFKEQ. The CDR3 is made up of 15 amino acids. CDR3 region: CASSLRTGDNSPLHF. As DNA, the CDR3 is TGTGCCAGCAGCCTTCGGACAGGGGATAATTCACCCCTCCACTTT.

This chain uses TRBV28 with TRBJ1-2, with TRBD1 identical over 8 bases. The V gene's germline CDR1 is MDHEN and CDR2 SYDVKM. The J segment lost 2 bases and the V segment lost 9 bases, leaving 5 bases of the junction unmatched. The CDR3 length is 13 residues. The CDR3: CASFAGGNYGYTF. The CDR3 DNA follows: TGTGCCAGTTTTGCAGGGGGCAACTATGGCTACACCTTC.